The present T cell receptor (beta chain) was sequenced within a study of vaccination and CD4 T cells after COVID-19. As for the study in general: Post-diagnosis, post-COVID samples were collected after a median approximately 100 days, ranging 35 to 161.

CDR1 is GTSNPN, CDR2 SVGIG, per germline (reference sequence). V gave up 2 bases and J gave up 5 bases; unmatched junction bases: 3. The CDR3 sequence is 14 residues long. Treatment: approximately 10-day PBMC culture with coronavirus spike peptide pools or control peptides (ViraFEST assay). An Oncomine TCR Beta short-read assay was used to sequence the DNA from cultured CD4+ T cells. From cultured CD4+ T cells, genomic DNA was extracted. One entry per CDR3 protein, called by TCRdb with MiXCR from the PCR reads. The sample consists of some 17,000 distinct CDR3 sequences, approximately 41% of them appearing once. In regard to this clonotype: Antigen specificity is unknown.

The receptor was isolated from a human donor who had recovered from COVID-19. The rearrangement joins TRBV30 to TRBJ1-4, with 9 bases identical to TRBD1. Sample: CD4+ T cells from blood, cultured in vitro. The chain's CDR3 is CAWSWTGVNEKLFF. The CDR3 bases are TGTGCCTGGAGTTGGACAGGGGTAAATGAAAAACTGTTTTTT.